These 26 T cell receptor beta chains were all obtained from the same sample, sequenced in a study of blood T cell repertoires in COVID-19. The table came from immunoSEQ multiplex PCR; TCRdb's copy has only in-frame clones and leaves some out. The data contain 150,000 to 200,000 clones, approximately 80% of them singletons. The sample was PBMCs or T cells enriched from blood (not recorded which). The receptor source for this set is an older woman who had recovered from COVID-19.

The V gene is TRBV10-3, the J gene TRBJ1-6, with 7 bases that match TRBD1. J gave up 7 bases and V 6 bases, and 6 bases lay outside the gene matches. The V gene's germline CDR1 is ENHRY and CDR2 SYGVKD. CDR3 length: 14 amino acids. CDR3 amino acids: CAIRAGTENSPLHF. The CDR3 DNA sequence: TGTGCCATCAGAGCCGGGACAGAAAATTCACCCCTCCACTTT.

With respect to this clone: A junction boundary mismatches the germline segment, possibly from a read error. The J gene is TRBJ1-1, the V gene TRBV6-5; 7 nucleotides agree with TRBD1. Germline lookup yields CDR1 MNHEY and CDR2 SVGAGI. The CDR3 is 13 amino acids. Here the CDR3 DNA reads TGTGCCAGCAGCCCGGACAGGAACTCTGAAGCTTTCTTT. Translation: CASSPDRNSEAFF.

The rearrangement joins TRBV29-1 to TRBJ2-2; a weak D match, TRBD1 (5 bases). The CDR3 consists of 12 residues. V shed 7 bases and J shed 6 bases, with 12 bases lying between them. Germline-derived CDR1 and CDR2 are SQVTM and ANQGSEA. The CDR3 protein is CSAEQGAGELFF. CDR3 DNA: TGCAGCGCTGAGCAGGGTGCCGGGGAGCTGTTTTTT.

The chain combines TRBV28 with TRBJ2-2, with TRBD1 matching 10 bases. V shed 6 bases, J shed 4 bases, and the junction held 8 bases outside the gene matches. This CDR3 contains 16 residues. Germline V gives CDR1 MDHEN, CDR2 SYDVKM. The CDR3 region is CASSDPGQGSTGELFF. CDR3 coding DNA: TGTGCCAGCAGCGACCCGGGACAGGGGAGCACCGGGGAGCTGTTTTTT.

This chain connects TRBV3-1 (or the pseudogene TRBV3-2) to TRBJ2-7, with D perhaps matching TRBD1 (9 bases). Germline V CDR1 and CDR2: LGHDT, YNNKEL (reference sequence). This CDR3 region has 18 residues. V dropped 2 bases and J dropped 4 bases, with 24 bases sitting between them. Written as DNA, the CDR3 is TGTGCCAGCAGCCAACGAGGGACAGGGAGGTCGGGGGGGTACGAGCAGTACTTC. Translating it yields CASSQRGTGRSGGYEQYF.

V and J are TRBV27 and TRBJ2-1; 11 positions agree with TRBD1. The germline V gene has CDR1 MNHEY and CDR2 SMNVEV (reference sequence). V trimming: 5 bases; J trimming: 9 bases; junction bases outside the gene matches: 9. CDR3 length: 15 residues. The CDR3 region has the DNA TGTGCCAGCAGTAGGACAGGGGGCAACAGGGGTGAGCAGTTCTTC. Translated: CASSRTGGNRGEQFF.

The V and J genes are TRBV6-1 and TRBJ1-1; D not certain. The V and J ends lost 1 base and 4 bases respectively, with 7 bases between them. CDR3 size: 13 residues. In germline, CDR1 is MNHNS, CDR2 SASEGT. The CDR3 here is CASSEEYFTEAFF. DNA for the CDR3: TGTGCCAGCAGTGAAGAATACTTCACTGAAGCTTTCTTT.

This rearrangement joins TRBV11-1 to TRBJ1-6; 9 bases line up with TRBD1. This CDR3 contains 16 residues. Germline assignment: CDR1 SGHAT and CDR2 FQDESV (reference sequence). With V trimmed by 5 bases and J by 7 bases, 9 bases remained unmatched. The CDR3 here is CASSIRRTGANSPLHF. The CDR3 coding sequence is TGTGCCAGCAGCATCAGAAGGACAGGGGCCAATTCACCCCTCCACTTT.

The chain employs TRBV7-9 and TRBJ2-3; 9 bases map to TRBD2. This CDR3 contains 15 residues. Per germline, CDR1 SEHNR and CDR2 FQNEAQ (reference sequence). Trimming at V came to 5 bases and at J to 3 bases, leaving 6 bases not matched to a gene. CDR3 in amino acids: CASSILAGLTDTQYF. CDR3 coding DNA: TGTGCCAGCAGCATTCTAGCGGGGCTAACAGATACGCAGTATTTT.

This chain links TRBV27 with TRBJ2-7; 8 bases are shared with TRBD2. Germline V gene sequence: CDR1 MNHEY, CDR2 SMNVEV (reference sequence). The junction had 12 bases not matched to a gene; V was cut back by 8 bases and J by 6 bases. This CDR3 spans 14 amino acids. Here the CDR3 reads CASGTGTRPSEQYF. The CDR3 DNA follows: TGTGCCAGCGGAACCGGGACTAGACCTTCCGAGCAGTACTTC.

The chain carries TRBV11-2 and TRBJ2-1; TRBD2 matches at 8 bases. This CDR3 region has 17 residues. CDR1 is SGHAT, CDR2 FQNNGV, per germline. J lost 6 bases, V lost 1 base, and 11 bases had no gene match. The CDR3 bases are TGTGCCAGCAGCTTAGGAGGTATGGGACTAGTTGGCAATGAGCAGTTCTTC. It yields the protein CASSLGGMGLVGNEQFF. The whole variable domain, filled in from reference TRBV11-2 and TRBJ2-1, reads EAGVAQSPRYKIIEKRQSVAFWCNPISGHATLYWYQQILGQGPKLLIQFQNNGVVDDSQLPKDRFSAERLKGVDSTLKIQPAKLEDSAVYLCASSLGGMGLVGNEQFFGPGTRLTVL.

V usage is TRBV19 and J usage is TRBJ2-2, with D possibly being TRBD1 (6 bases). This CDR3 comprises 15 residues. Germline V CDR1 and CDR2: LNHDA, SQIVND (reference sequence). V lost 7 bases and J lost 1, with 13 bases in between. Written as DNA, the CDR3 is TGTGCCAGTATTGCAGGACAGAAGAACACCGGGGAGCTGTTTTTT. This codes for CASIAGQKNTGELFF. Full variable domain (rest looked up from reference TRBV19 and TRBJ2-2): DGGITQSPKYLFRKEGQNVTLSCEQNLNHDAMYWYRQDPGQGLRLIYYSQIVNDFQKGDIAEGYSVSREKKESFPLTVTSAQKNPTAFYLCASIAGQKNTGELFFGEGSRLTVL.

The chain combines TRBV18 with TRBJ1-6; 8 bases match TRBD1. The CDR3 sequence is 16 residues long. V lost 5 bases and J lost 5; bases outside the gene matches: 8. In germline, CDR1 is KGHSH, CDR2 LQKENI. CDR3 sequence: CASSSRTGSDNSPLHF. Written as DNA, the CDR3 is TGTGCCAGCTCATCCCGGACAGGGTCAGATAATTCACCCCTCCACTTT.

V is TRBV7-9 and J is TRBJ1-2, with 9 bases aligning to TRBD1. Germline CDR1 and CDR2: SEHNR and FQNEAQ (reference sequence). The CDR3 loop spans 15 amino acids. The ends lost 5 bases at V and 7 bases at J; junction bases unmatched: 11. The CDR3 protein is CASSGSDRGATGYTF. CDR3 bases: TGTGCCAGCAGCGGATCGGACAGGGGCGCTACTGGCTACACCTTC.

CDR3 coding DNA: TGTGCCAGCAGTGAGGTCCCGGGGGGTACTGAAGCTTTCTTT. This encodes CASSEVPGGTEAFF. This rearrangement joins TRBV25-1 to TRBJ1-1, with a weak D call TRBD1 (5 bases). V gave up 3 bases and J gave up 5 bases, with 13 bases separating them. This CDR3 is 14 amino acids long. CDR1 and CDR2 from the germline V gene are MGHDK and SYGVNS.

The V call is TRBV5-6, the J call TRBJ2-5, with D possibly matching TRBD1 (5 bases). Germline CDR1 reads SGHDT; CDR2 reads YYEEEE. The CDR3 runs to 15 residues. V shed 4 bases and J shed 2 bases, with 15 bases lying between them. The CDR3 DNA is TGTGCCAGCAGCAGCAGAAGGACAAGTCAAGAGACCCAGTACTTC. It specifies CASSSRRTSQETQYF.

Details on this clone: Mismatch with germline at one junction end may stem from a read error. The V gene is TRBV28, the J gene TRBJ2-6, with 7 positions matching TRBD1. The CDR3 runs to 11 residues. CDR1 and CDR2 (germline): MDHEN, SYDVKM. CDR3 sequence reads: CASSSPGTVVF. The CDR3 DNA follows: TGTGCCAGCAGCTCTCCCGGGACAGTAGTCTTC.

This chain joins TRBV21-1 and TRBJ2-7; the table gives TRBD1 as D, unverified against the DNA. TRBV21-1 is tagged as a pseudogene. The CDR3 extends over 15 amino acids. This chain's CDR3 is CASSKRDRVHHEQYF. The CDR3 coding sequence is TGTGCCAGCAGCAAGCGGGACAGGGTGCACCACGAGCAGTACTTC.

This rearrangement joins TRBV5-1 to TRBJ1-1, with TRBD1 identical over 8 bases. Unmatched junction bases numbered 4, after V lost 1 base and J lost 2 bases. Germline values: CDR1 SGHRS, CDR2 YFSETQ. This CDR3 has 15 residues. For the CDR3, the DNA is TGCGCCAGCAGCTTGATCGACAGGGGCAACACTGAAGCTTTCTTT. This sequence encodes CASSLIDRGNTEAFF. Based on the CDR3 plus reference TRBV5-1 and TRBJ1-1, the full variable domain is KAGVTQTPRYLIKTRGQQVTLSCSPISGHRSVSWYQQTPGQGLQFLFEYFSETQRNKGNFPGRFSGRQFSNSRSEMNVSTLELGDSALYLCASSLIDRGNTEAFFGQGTRLTVV.

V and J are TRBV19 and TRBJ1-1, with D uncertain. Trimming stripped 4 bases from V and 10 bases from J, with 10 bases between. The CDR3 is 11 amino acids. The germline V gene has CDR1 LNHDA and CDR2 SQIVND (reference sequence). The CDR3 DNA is TGTGCCAGTAGTACCCGGGAGGGAGCTTTCTTT. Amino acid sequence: CASSTREGAFF.

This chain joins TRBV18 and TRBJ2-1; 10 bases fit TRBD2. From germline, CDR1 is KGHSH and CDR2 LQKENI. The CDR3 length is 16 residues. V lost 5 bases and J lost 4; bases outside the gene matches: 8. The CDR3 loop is CASSTLTSGPYNEQFF. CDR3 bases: TGTGCCAGCTCAACGCTGACTAGCGGGCCTTACAATGAGCAGTTCTTC.

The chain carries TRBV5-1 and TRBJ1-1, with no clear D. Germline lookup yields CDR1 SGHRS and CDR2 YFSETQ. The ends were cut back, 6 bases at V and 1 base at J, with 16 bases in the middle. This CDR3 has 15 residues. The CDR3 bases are TGCGCCAGCAACCCCCTTGTTGGAGCGAACACTGAAGCTTTCTTT. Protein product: CASNPLVGANTEAFF.

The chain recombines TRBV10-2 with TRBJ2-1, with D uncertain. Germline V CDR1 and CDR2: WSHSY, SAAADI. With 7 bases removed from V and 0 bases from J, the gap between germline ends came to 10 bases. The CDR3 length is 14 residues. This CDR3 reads CASTPMVSYNEQFF. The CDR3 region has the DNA TGCGCCAGCACCCCTATGGTCTCCTACAATGAGCAGTTCTTC.

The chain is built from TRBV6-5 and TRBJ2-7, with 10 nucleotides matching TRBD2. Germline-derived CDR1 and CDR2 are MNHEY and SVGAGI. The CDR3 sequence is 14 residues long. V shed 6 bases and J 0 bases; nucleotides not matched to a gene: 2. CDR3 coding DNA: TGTGCCAGCAGCGAGCGGGAGGGCTCCTACGAGCAGTACTTC. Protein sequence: CASSEREGSYEQYF.

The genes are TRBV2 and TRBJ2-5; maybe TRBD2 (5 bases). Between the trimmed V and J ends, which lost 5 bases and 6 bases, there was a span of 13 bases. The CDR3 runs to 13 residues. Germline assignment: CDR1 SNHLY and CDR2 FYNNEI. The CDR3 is CASSMVRGQTQYF. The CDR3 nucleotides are TGTGCCAGCAGTATGGTCCGGGGTCAGACCCAGTACTTC.

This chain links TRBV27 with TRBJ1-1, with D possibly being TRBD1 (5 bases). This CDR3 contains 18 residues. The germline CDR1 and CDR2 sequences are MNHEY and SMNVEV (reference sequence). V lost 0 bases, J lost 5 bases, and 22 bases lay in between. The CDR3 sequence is CASSLSINPGGVRTEAFF. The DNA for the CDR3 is TGTGCCAGCAGTTTATCGATAAATCCCGGGGGGGTGAGGACTGAAGCTTTCTTT.